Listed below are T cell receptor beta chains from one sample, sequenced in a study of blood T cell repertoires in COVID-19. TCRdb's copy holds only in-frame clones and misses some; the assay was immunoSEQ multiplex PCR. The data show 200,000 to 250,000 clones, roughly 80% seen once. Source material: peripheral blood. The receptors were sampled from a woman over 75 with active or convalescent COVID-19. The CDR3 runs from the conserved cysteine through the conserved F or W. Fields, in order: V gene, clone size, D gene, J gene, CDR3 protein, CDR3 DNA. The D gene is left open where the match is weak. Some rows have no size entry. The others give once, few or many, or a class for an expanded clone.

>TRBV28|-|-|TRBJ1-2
CASSSQGSANYGYTF
TGTGCCAGCAGTTCCCAGGGATCAGCTAACTATGGCTACACCTTC
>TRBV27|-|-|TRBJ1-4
CASSSPVNEKLFF
TGTGCCAGCAGTTCCCCAGTTAATGAAAAACTGTTTTTT
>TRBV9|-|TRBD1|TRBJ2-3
CASRGTGGADTQYF
TGTGCCAGCAGGGGGACAGGAGGTGCAGATACGCAGTATTTT
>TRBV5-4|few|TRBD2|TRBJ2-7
CASSPRVGGEGFHEQYF
TGTGCCAGCAGTCCTAGAGTAGGTGGGGAGGGGTTCCACGAGCAGTACTTC
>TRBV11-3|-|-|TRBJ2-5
CASSLGGTAVETQYF
TGTGCCAGCAGCTTAGGGGGGACTGCCGTCGAGACCCAGTACTTC
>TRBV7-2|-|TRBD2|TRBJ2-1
CASSLALVAGSSYNEQFF
TGTGCCAGCAGCTTAGCGTTAGTAGCGGGCAGCTCCTACAATGAGCAGTTCTTC
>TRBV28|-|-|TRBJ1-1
CASRSIASGVRTEAFF
TGTGCCAGCAGAAGCATCGCGTCAGGGGTTCGAACTGAAGCTTTCTTT
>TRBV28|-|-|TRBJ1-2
CASSISQGPYGYTF
TGTGCCAGCAGTATTTCACAGGGACCCTATGGCTACACCTTC
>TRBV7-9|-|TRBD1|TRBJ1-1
CASSDPRQGATEAFF
TGTGCCAGCAGCGATCCGAGACAGGGGGCGACTGAAGCTTTCTTT
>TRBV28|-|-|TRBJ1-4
CASSFGQGYATNEKLFF
TGTGCCAGCAGTTTTGGGCAGGGATATGCAACTAATGAAAAACTGTTTTTT
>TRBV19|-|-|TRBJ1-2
CASSIRVFGYGYTF
TGTGCCAGTAGTATCAGGGTCTTCGGGTATGGCTACACCTTC
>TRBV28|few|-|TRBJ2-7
CASRDSRSSYEQYF
TGTGCCAGCAGAGACTCAAGGAGCTCCTACGAGCAGTACTTC
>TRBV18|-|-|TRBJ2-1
CASSPQGGSYNEQFF
TGTGCCAGCTCACCACAGGGGGGGTCCTACAATGAGCAGTTCTTC
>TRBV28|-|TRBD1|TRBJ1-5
CARSLKYHDRGINQPQHF
TGTGCCAGAAGTTTAAAATATCACGACAGGGGGATCAATCAGCCCCAGCATTTT
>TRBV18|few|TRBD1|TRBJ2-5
CASSPPAQGAGKETQYF
TGTGCCAGCTCACCACCGGCACAGGGGGCCGGGAAAGAGACCCAGTACTTC
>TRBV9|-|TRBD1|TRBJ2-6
CASSPRDRSSGANVLTF
TGTGCCAGCAGCCCCCGGGACAGAAGCTCTGGGGCCAACGTCCTGACTTTC
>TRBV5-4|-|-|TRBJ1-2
CASSPHLQENYGYTF
TGTGCCAGCAGCCCCCACCTTCAGGAAAACTATGGCTACACCTTC
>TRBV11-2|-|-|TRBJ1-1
CASSLGGSSEAFF
TGTGCCAGCAGCTTAGGGGGCTCAAGTGAGGCTTTCTTT
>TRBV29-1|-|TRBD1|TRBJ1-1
CTVAGTGGEAFF
TGCACCGTAGCCGGGACAGGGGGCGAAGCTTTCTTT
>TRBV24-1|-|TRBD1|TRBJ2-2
CATSDHDRGITGELFF
TGTGCCACCAGTGATCACGACAGGGGGATCACCGGGGAGCTGTTTTTT
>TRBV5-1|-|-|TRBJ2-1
CASSLEVGGQFF
TGCGCCAGCAGCTTGGAAGTAGGGGGGCAGTTCTTC
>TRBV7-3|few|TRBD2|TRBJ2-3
CASSRLARLAGGPHSLGDTQYF
TGTGCCAGCAGCCGCTTAGCACGGCTAGCGGGGGGGCCTCATTCTCTCGGAGATACGCAGTATTTT
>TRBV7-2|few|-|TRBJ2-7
CASSPRRDSYEQYF
TGTGCCAGCAGCCCAAGGAGGGACTCCTACGAGCAGTACTTC
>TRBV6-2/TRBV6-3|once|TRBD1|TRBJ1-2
CASSSPGQGAYGYTF
TGTGCCAGCAGTTCACCGGGACAGGGGGCTTATGGCTACACCTTC
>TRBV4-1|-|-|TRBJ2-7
CASSQTSDYEQYF
TGCGCCAGCAGCCAAACTAGTGACTACGAGCAGTACTTC
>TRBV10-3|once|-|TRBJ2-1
CAISDIGWRVNEQFF
TGTGCCATCAGTGATATAGGCTGGAGGGTCAATGAGCAGTTCTTC
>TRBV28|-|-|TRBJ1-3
CASSLPQGRNTIYF
TGTGCCAGCAGTTTACCTCAGGGGCGAAACACCATATATTTT
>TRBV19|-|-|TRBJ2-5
CASKAERYQETQYF
TGTGCCAGTAAGGCCGAGAGGTACCAAGAGACCCAGTACTTC
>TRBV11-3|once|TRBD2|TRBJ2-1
CASSSPRRLAPDEQFF
TGTGCCAGCAGCTCACCCCGTAGACTAGCACCGGATGAGCAGTTCTTC
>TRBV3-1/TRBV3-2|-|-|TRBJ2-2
CASSQEAGTSHGELFF
TGTGCCAGCAGCCAAGAAGCCGGGACTTCCCACGGGGAGCTGTTTTTT
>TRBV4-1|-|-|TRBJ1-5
CASSQQGSNQPQHF
TGCGCCAGCAGCCAACAGGGGAGCAATCAGCCCCAGCATTTT
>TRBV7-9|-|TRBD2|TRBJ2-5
CASSVVAGGPQETQYF
TGTGCCAGCAGCGTGGTCGCGGGAGGCCCCCAAGAGACCCAGTACTTC
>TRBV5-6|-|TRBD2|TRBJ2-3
CASSSLGLARSTDTQYF
TGTGCCAGCAGCTCCCTGGGACTAGCCCGAAGCACAGATACGCAGTATTTT
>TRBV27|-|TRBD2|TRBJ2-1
CASRTRLQRGGLDNEQFF
TGTGCCAGCAGAACCAGACTCCAGCGGGGGGGACTGGACAATGAGCAGTTCTTC
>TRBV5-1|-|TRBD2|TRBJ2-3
CASSLALSGTSTDTQYF
TGCGCCAGCAGCTTGGCCCTTAGCGGGACAAGCACAGATACGCAGTATTTT
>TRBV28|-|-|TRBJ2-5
CASRSGGRQETQYF
TGTGCCAGCAGGTCTGGGGGCCGCCAAGAGACCCAGTACTTC
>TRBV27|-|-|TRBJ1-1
CASSFGGRDTEAFF
TGTGCCAGCAGTTTTGGGGGGAGGGACACTGAAGCTTTCTTT
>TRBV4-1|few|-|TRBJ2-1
CASSQRDSDYNEQFF
TGCGCCAGCAGCCAACGAGACAGTGACTACAATGAGCAGTTCTTC
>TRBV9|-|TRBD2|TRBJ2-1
CASSVGGLVEGEQFF
TGTGCCAGCAGCGTAGGGGGACTAGTAGAAGGTGAGCAGTTCTTC
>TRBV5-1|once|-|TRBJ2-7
CASSSRGGSGSYEQYF
TGCGCCAGCAGCTCAAGGGGGGGCTCGGGCTCCTACGAGCAGTACTTC
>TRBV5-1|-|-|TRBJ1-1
CASSSELYTEAFF
TGCGCCAGCAGCTCGGAGCTTTACACTGAAGCTTTCTTT
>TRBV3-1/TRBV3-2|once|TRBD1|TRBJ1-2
CASSQEGTGGTYGYTF
TGTGCCAGCAGCCAAGAGGGGACAGGGGGTACCTATGGCTACACCTTC
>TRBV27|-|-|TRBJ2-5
CASRILSGETQYF
TGTGCCAGCAGAATACTGTCGGGAGAGACCCAGTACTTC
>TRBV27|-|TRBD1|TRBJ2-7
CASNTPGTGDYEQYF
TGTGCCAGCAACACCCCCGGGACAGGGGACTACGAGCAGTACTTC
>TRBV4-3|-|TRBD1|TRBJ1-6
CASSRDRTGGVPLHF
TGCGCCAGCAGCCGAGATCGGACAGGGGGGGTCCCCCTCCACTTT
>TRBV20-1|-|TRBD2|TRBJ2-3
CSASSSGRGSTDTQYF
TGCAGTGCTAGTTCTAGCGGGCGGGGTAGCACAGATACGCAGTATTTT